Shown below are 18 T cell receptor beta chains from a single sample sequenced in a study of shared clonotypes between healthy human individuals. Assay: immunoSEQ multiplex PCR; the TCRdb copy retains only in-frame clones and omits some. The sample shows 2 million to 2.5 million clones, approximately 94% of them seen only once. Sequencing used naive CD4+ T cells sorted from blood. This sample's subset: CD45RA+ positively selected. All receptors derive from a man in his late teens or twenties in good health.

V and J are TRBV4-1 and TRBJ1-5; possible D gene TRBD1, 6 bases. Looked up from germline, CDR1 is MGHRA and CDR2 is YSYEKL. V gave up 4 bases and J gave up 7 bases, with 14 bases separating them. The CDR3 is 14 amino acids. The CDR3 DNA reads as TGCGCCAGCAGCCTAGAGGGGGGCGGCCAGCCCCAGCATTTT. Its protein is CASSLEGGGQPQHF.

The V gene is TRBV6-5, the J gene TRBJ2-2; 8 bases match TRBD2. J gave up 4 bases and V 7 bases, and 8 bases lay outside the gene matches. This CDR3 has 15 amino acids. From germline, CDR1 is MNHEY and CDR2 SVGAGI. CDR3 bases: TGTGCCAGCAACCTAGCGGGCGCGGGCACCGGGGAGCTGTTTTTT. It yields the protein CASNLAGAGTGELFF.

This chain joins TRBV2 and TRBJ1-3; D gene unclear. The CDR3 totals 15 residues. Germline assignment: CDR1 SNHLY and CDR2 FYNNEI. V dropped 0 bases and J dropped 0 bases, with 6 bases sitting between them. CDR3 amino acids: CASSEATDSGNTIYF. Here the CDR3 DNA reads TGTGCCAGCAGTGAAGCAACCGACTCTGGAAACACCATATATTTT. The complete variable domain, with remaining parts taken from reference TRBV2 and TRBJ1-3, reads EPEVTQTPSHQVTQMGQEVILRCVPISNHLYFYWYRQILGQKVEFLVSFYNNEISEKSEIFDDQFSVERPDGSNFTLKIRSTKLEDSAMYFCASSEATDSGNTIYFGEGSWLTVV.

The chain carries TRBV30 and TRBJ2-1, with 8 bases matching TRBD2. V gave up 2 bases and J gave up 3 bases; unmatched junction bases: 3. Germline V gene data show CDR1 as GTSNPN and CDR2 as SVGIG (reference sequence). The CDR3 has 14 amino acids. The DNA for the CDR3 is TGTGCCTGGAGTCGGACTAGCCGCTACAATGAGCAGTTCTTC. Its protein product is CAWSRTSRYNEQFF.

This rearrangement joins TRBV10-3 to TRBJ1-1; D not resolved. Trimming shortened V by 0 bases and J by 11 bases, and 19 bases separated the two germline ends. The CDR3 is 15 amino acids. Germline V gene sequence: CDR1 ENHRY, CDR2 SYGVKD. CDR3 residues: CAISESVSGPSVAFF. The CDR3, as DNA: TGTGCCATCAGTGAGTCGGTCAGTGGACCCAGCGTGGCTTTCTTT.

The gene calls are TRBV19 and TRBJ1-2, with TRBD1 as a possible D gene (6 bases). V dropped 8 bases and J dropped 4 bases, with 17 bases sitting between them. CDR3 length: 14 amino acids. Per germline, CDR1 LNHDA and CDR2 SQIVND (reference sequence). The CDR3 is CASRGQSYFYGYTF. The DNA of the CDR3 is TGTGCCAGTCGAGGACAGTCCTATTTCTATGGCTACACCTTC.

Regarding this clone: Other DNA sequences in this sample translate to the same CDR3. V usage is TRBV30 and J usage is TRBJ1-2; 10 bases align to TRBD1. The CDR3 is 12 amino acids. V lost 3 bases to trimming and J lost 6 bases; unmatched junction nucleotides: 1. Germline V lookup: CDR1 GTSNPN, CDR2 SVGIG (reference sequence). CDR3 nucleotide sequence: TGTGCCTGGAGCGGGACAGGGGATGGCTACACCTTC. Protein sequence: CAWSGTGDGYTF.

A word on this clone: No conserved phenylalanine or tryptophan ends this CDR3, so it is likely a read error. Because the CDR3's place on the DNA is in doubt, the DNA is left out and the CDR3 is given as listed by TCRdb. V gene TRBV5-5 combines with J gene TRBJ1-4. Germline V lookup: CDR1 SGHKS, CDR2 YYEKEE (reference sequence). From its first to its last residue, the CDR3 has 12 amino acids. CDR3 amino acids: CASSGPRTPARP.

The chain employs TRBV30 and TRBJ1-6; a possible D gene is TRBD1 (5 bases). V was shortened by 5 bases and J by 9 bases, with 8 bases between the two germline ends. Germline V gene lookup returns CDR1 GTSNPN and CDR2 SVGIG (reference sequence). The CDR3 covers 11 residues. DNA for the CDR3: TGTGCCTGGGAGAGGGGTTCACCCCTCCACTTT. It codes for CAWERGSPLHF.

The count of this clone is one. The chain links TRBV5-1 to TRBJ2-3, with 10 bases that match TRBD2. The ends lost 0 bases at V and 5 bases at J; junction bases unmatched: 3. Germline V gene data show CDR1 as SGHRS and CDR2 as YFSETQ. CDR3 length: 15 amino acids. Here the CDR3 reads CASSLALAGEDTQYF. As DNA, the CDR3 is TGCGCCAGCAGCTTGGCCCTAGCGGGAGAAGATACGCAGTATTTT.

This clone was detected once. The V gene is TRBV29-1, the J gene TRBJ1-2; the D gene is possibly TRBD1 (5 bases). CDR1 and CDR2 (germline): SQVTM, ANQGSEA. The CDR3 covers 16 residues. Trimming took off 1 base at V and 4 bases at J, with 19 bases between the two ends. The CDR3 DNA reads TGCAGCGTTGAAGTCCGTGGCAGGGCCGAGGTCTATGGCTACACCTTC. Encoded protein: CSVEVRGRAEVYGYTF.

V and J are TRBV10-1 and TRBJ1-1; D is unresolved. The CDR3 runs 13 residues. Germline V gene lookup returns CDR1 WNHNN and CDR2 SYGVQD (reference sequence). V was cut by 10 bases and J by 0 bases, with 12 bases left in between. For the CDR3, the DNA is TGCGCCACCCCCGCTGGATTGAACACTGAAGCTTTCTTT. This sequence encodes CATPAGLNTEAFF.

J is TRBJ1-2 and V is TRBV19, with TRBD1 matching over 10 bases. The CDR3 loop spans 14 amino acids. The germline V gene encodes CDR1 LNHDA and CDR2 SQIVND (reference sequence). V dropped 7 bases and J dropped 2; count of bases not matched to a gene: 4. CDR3 loop: CASNRDRGNYGYTF. CDR3 DNA: TGTGCCAGTAATAGGGACAGGGGCAACTATGGCTACACCTTC.

A remark on this clone: Other DNA variants within this sample encode the same CDR3. CDR3 nucleotides: TGTGCCATCAGTGGGACTAGCGGGCAAGAGACCCAGTACTTC. This translates into CAISGTSGQETQYF. The V gene is TRBV10-3, the J gene TRBJ2-5; 11 positions match TRBD2. Germline V gene data show CDR1 as ENHRY and CDR2 as SYGVKD. With V trimmed by 4 bases and J by 2 bases, 0 bases remained unmatched. CDR3 size: 14 residues.

This rearrangement joins TRBV1 to TRBJ1-2. TRBV1 represents a pseudogene. The CDR3 is 14 amino acids. The CDR3 protein is CTSSPSERPYGYTF. Here the CDR3 DNA reads TGCACCAGCAGCCCCTCAGAGAGGCCCTATGGCTACACCTTC.

This chain connects TRBV7-9 to TRBJ1-6; possibly TRBD1 for D (5 bases). Germline V CDR1 and CDR2: SEHNR, FQNEAQ (reference sequence). V was clipped by 2 bases and J by 4 bases, with 21 bases between them. CDR3 length equals 19 residues. Here the CDR3 reads CASSLRGLGVPPYNSPLHF. The CDR3 DNA is TGTGCCAGCAGCTTAAGGGGTTTGGGGGTCCCCCCGTATAATTCACCCCTCCACTTT. The whole variable domain, filled in from reference TRBV7-9 and TRBJ1-6, reads DTGVSQNPRHKITKRGQNVTFRCDPISEHNRLYWYRQTLGQGPEFLTYFQNEAQLEKSRLLSDRFSAERPKGSFSTLEIQRTEQGDSAMYLCASSLRGLGVPPYNSPLHFGNGTRLTVT.

The chain employs TRBV19 and TRBJ2-7, with 9 positions matching TRBD1. Germline assignment: CDR1 LNHDA and CDR2 SQIVND (reference sequence). V was pared by 5 bases and J by 0 bases, with 8 bases of the junction left unmatched. The CDR3 consists of 16 residues. The CDR3 DNA reads as TGTGCCAGTAGTGCGACCGGGACAGGGAACTCCTACGAGCAGTACTTC. This codes for CASSATGTGNSYEQYF.

The chain joins TRBV5-6 to TRBJ2-3; 11 nucleotides line up with TRBD2. The germline gives CDR1 SGHDT, CDR2 YYEEEE. The V gene end was trimmed by 2 bases and the J gene end by 3 bases; junction bases not matched to a gene: 8. The CDR3 is 17 amino acids. Written as DNA, the CDR3 is TGTGCCAGCAGCTTCGGACTAGCGGGCCCTCCGACAGATACGCAGTATTTT. Residues: CASSFGLAGPPTDTQYF.